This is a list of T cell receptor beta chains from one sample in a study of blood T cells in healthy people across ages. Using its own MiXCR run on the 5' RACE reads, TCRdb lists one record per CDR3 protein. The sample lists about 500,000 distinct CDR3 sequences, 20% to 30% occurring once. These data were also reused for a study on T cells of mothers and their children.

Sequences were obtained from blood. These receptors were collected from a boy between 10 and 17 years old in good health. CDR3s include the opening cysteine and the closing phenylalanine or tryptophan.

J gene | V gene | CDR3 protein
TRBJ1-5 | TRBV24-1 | CATSDLAGGQPQHF
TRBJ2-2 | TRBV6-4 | CASGTGYTGELFF
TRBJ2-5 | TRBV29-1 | CSVDGGEATSDPTTQYF
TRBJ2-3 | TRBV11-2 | CASSLVGIPTDTQYF
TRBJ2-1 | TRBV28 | CASSWEGALSYNEQFF
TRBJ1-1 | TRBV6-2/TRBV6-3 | CAIGANTEAFF
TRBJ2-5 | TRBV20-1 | CSAKEGVFGTQYF
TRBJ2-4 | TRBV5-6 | CASSLLGPPAKNIQYF
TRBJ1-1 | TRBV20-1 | CSARISGSTEAFF
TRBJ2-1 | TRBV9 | CASSVEAGGLINEQFF